This entry describes one T cell receptor beta chain. Which antigen it targets is not known. One base away there is no much larger clone; base qualities are not given. The CDR3 numbers 13 residues from cysteine through phenylalanine. Only the CDR3 portion is preserved as DNA: 39 bases, with reading frame beginning at the first base. CDR1 and CDR2, looked up from the germline V gene (reference sequence), are LNHDA and SQIVND. V and J are truncated by 6 bases and 3 bases respectively, leaving an intervening sequence of 9 bases. The CDR3 regions of human TCRbeta chains were analyzed by immunosequencing. In the original analysis: Repertoire TCRs were matched against a reference library of SARS-CoV-2-specific TCRs generated with the MIRA antigen-specificity platform. Breadth meant the fraction of unique TCRs that were SARS-CoV-2-associated, whereas depth meant the fraction of total T cells that were SARS-CoV-2-associated. Using the MIRA data, each spike-specific TCR was mapped to the spike region that the TCR reacts to and placed in a CD4 or CD8 class. Log10-transformed breadth and depth values were compared by one-way ANOVA with Sidak's multiple comparisons tests. The immuneACCESS repertoire file appears here via TCRdb, limited to in-frame rearrangements. These files lack a portion of the clones; in checked studies, under half of the deficit traces to unresolved V genes, and the cause of the others is not known. V and J calls and clone size are given by that table; D and trimming were obtained from the DNA. For this sample there are 90,000 to 100,000 clones; about nine tenths appear just once. The ten most abundant clones make up about 15% of the sample.

This entry belongs to a study of T cell responses to AZD1222 COVID-19 vaccine (dated by TCRdb to the early 2020s). Some background on the complete study: TCR sequencing was performed for approximately 240 trial participants, of whom some 200 were given two doses of AZD1222 and around 25 were given two doses of MenACWY control vaccine. Trial participants were enrolled into age subgroups of 18-55, 56-69 and 70-plus years, which contained approximately 150, 30 and 60 TCR-sequenced participants, respectively.

The label giving this sample's time point can be read as: about 28 days (+/-7) after the second vaccine dose. AZD1222 recipients with second doses at about 4 weeks or about 12 weeks were pooled, because spike-specific TCR depth and breadth did not differ between schedules. Vaccinee samples came from UK trials COV001 and COV002, including a single-blind randomized controlled phase 2/3 trial of AZD1222 (ChAdOx1 nCoV-19) in healthy adults. For TCRbeta chain sequencing, PBMC samples were collected from trial participants at day 0 and at day 28 after the second dose. General study outcomes and caveats: Vaccine-associated CD4 TCRs spanned the whole spike protein, with dominant responses in regions 160-218 and 743-854. In the small 56-69-year group, the increase in depth fell short of significance, most likely because of low power. Because no day 14 peak-response samples were available, the repertoires could be characterized only after the peak T cell response. Only five or six AZD1222 recipients were SARS-CoV-2 seropositive at baseline, limiting conclusions about previously exposed vaccinees. A significant rise in spike-specific TCR breadth and depth was observed after two AZD1222 doses relative to day 0 and relative to MenACWY recipients. Epitopes outside the regions mutated in the B.1.351 and B.1.1.7 variants were reportedly recognized by nearly half of the unique spike-specific TCRs. Most participants were white British and females outnumbered males, and the authors suggested that clonal diversity may have been underestimated.

The sequences come from peripheral blood, collected 28 days after the second AZD1222 dose. The receptor comes from an adult who received the AZD1222 COVID-19 vaccine. Recombination linked TRBV19 to TRBJ1-3; the D gene is unclear. The sequenced DNA: TGTGCCAGTAGCCCAACCATTGGAAACACCATATATTTT. Its translation reads: CASSPTIGNTIYF. The variable domain in full, with residues beyond the CDR3 obtained from the reference TRBV19 and TRBJ1-3 genes, is DGGITQSPKYLFRKEGQNVTLSCEQNLNHDAMYWYRQDPGQGLRLIYYSQIVNDFQKGDIAEGYSVSREKKESFPLTVTSAQKNPTAFYLCASSPTIGNTIYFGEGSWLTVV.